This T cell receptor (beta chain) was documented in a study of blood T cell repertoires in COVID-19. Study summary: Samples representing acute and convalescent COVID-19 were sourced from the United States, Italy and Spain. PBMCs, B-cell-depleted T cells, or T cells were the source of the cDNA or gDNA that made up the material.

V trimming: 7 bases; J trimming: 8 bases; junction bases outside the gene matches: 11. The CDR3 contains 14 residues. CDR1 MNHEY and CDR2 SVGAGI come from the germline V gene. Under the authors' procedure: Estimation of nucleated cell counts relied on the amplification of reference gene primers. The table came from immunoSEQ multiplex PCR; TCRdb's copy has only in-frame clones and leaves some out. V and J calls and clone size are given by that table; D and trimming were obtained from the DNA. Seen here are more than 25,000 clones, about 90% observed once, and the top ten hold around 1%. The chain is built from TRBV6-5 and TRBJ1-2, with TRBD1 matching over 9 bases. The sequence was obtained from a man in his 70s with active or convalescent COVID-19. The source material was peripheral blood. The CDR3: CASISTGGFGGYTF. CDR3 sequence (DNA): TGTGCCAGCATCTCGACAGGGGGATTTGGAGGCTACACCTTC.